This TCR beta chain appears in the sequencing data of a study of T cell repertoires in cytomegalovirus infection. Across the whole study: Indications of both CMV infection and matching HLA type were provided by public TCR beta signatures.

Trimming at V came to 5 bases and at J to 7 bases, leaving 4 bases not matched to a gene. This CDR3 region has 14 residues. Germline CDR1 ENHRY, CDR2 SYGVKD. Findings and caveats of the study: There were HLA-C-restricted CMV-specific TCR beta clonotypes dominating the ex vivo response.

MiXCR was run by TCRdb on the reads, yielding one entry per CDR3 protein. The repertoire holds 450,000 to 550,000 distinct CDR3 sequences, with 15% to 20% as singletons. Concerning this clonotype itself: Its antigen is not identified.

Sequenced: CD8+ T cells from PBMCs. The V gene is TRBV10-3, the J gene TRBJ1-4; TRBD1 aligns across 10 bases. The clonotype was recovered from a human donor in good health (CMV status not recorded). Some clones in this sample may be carry-over from other donors' samples. The CDR3 loop is CAISPDRGGEKLFF. Written as DNA, the CDR3 is TGTGCCATCAGTCCGGACAGGGGGGGTGAAAAACTGTTTTTT.